The source of this T cell receptor beta chain is a study of cytotoxic CD8 clonotypes in ibrutinib-treated CLL. This clone was counted once. Cryopreserved PBMCs supplied 2 to 2.5 micrograms of genomic DNA for TCR beta libraries. Sequencing was performed with immunoSEQ multiplex PCR; in TCRdb, only in-frame clones are kept and a portion is missing. The sample holds about 130,000 clones, about 75% seen once. The CDR3 runs to 12 residues. The trim removed 9 bases at V and 1 base at J, leaving 2 bases unmatched. Germline V CDR1 and CDR2: MDHEN, SYDVKM. V gene TRBV28 combines with J gene TRBJ2-7, with TRBD1 identical over 8 bases. The specimen comprised PBMCs, sampled after 24 months of ibrutinib treatment. The sequence was obtained from a human donor with chronic lymphocytic leukemia. The CDR3 coding sequence is TGTGCCAGTGGACAGGGATCCTACGAGCAGTACTTC. Protein sequence: CASGQGSYEQYF.